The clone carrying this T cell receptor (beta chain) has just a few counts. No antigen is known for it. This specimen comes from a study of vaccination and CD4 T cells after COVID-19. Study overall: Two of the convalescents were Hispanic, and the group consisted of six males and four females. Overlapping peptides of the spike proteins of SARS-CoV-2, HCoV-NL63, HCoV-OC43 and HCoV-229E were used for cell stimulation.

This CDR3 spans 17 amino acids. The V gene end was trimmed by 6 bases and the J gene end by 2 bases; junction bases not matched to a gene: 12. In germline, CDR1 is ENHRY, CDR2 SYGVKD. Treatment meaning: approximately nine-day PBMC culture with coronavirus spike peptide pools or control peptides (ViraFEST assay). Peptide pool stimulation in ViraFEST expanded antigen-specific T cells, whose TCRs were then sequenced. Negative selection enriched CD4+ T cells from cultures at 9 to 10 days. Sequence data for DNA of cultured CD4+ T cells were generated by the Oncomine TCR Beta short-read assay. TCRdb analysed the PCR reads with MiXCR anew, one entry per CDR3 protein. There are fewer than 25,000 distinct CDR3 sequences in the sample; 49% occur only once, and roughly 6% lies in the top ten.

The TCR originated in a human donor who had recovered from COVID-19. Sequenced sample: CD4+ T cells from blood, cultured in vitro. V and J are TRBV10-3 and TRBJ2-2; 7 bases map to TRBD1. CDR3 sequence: CAIRNRGLGTNTGELFF. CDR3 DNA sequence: TGTGCCATCAGAAACAGGGGTCTGGGGACCAACACCGGGGAGCTGTTTTTT.